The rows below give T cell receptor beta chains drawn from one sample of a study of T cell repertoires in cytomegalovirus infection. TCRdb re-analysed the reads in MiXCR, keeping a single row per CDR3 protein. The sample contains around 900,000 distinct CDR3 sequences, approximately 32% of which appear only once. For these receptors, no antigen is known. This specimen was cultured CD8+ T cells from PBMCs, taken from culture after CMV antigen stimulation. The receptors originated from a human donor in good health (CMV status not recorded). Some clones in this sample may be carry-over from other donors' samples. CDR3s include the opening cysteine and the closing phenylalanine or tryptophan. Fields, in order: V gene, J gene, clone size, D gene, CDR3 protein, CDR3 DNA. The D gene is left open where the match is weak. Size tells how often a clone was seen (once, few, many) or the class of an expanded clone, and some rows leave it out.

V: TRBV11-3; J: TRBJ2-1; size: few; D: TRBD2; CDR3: CASSSREAGDYNEQFF; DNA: TGTGCCAGCAGCTCCCGGGAAGCGGGGGATTACAATGAGCAGTTCTTC
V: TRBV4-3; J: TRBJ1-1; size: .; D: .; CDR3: CASSQDRVEQKAFF; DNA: TGCGCCAGCAGCCAAGATAGAGTTGAACAGAAAGCTTTCTTT
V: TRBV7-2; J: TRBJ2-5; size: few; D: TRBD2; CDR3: CASSTDPGGWETQYF; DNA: TGTGCCAGCAGCACCGACCCGGGGGGTTGGGAGACCCAGTACTTC
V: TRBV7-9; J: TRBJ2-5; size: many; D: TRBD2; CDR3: CASSPARASGGPQETQYF; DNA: TGTGCCAGCAGCCCCGCCCGGGCTAGCGGGGGCCCCCAAGAGACCCAGTACTTC
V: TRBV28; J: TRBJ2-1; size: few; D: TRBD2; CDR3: CAISGLAGGPGFF; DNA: TGTGCCATCTCCGGACTAGCGGGGGGCCCTGGGTTCTTC
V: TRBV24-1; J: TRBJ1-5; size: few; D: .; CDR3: CATSDHQISGLNQPQHF; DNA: TGTGCCACCAGTGACCATCAGATTTCAGGGTTGAATCAGCCCCAGCATTTT
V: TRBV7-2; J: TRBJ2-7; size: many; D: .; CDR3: CASSPGPFGYEQYF; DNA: TGTGCCAGCAGTCCGGGGCCCTTCGGCTACGAGCAGTACTTC
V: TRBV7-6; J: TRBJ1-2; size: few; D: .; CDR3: CASSLAGANGYTF; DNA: TGTGCCAGCAGCTTAGCGGGGGCAAATGGCTACACCTTC
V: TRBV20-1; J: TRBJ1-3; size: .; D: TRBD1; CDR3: CSARDGLQGAGNTIYF; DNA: TGCAGTGCTAGAGATGGGCTCCAGGGGGCTGGAAACACCATATATTTT
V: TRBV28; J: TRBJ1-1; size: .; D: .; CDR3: CASSLPGTWDTEAFF; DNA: TGTGCCAGCAGTTTACCCGGGACATGGGACACTGAAGCTTTCTTT
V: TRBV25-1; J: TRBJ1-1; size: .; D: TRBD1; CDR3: CASSDGTGREAFF; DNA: TGTGCCAGCAGTGATGGGACAGGGCGTGAAGCTTTCTTT
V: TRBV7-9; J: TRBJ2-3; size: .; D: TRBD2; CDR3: CASIGSRRGGSSTDTQYF; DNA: TGTGCCAGCATCGGGAGCAGGCGGGGGGGCTCCAGCACAGATACGCAGTATTTT
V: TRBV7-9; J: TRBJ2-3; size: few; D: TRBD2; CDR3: CASSFPLAGGSTDTQYF; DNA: TGTGCCAGCAGCTTCCCACTAGCGGGGGGGAGCACAGATACGCAGTATTTT
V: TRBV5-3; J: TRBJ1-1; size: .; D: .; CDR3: CAGSSYGTLGVEAFF; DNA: TGTGCCGGCAGCTCATACGGGACACTTGGAGTTGAAGCTTTCTTT
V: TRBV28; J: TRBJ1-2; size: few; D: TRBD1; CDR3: CASSLGPTGTGDLLYGYTF; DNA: TGTGCCAGCAGTTTAGGGCCGACCGGGACAGGGGACCTCCTCTATGGCTACACCTTC
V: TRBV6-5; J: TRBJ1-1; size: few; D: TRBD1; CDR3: CASSQGQGWIMNTEAFF; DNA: TGTGCCAGCAGCCAGGGACAGGGATGGATAATGAACACTGAAGCTTTCTTT
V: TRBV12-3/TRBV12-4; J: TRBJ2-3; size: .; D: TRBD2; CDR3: CASSQSSGGFTDTQYF; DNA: TGTGCCAGCAGTCAGTCTAGCGGGGGGTTCACAGATACGCAGTATTTT
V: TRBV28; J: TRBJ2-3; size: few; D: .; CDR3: CASSLGVRSTDTQYF; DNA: TGTGCCAGCAGTTTGGGGGTCAGAAGCACAGATACGCAGTATTTT